This record concerns one T cell receptor (beta chain) sequence. These data are taken from a study of blood T cell repertoires in COVID-19. Study as a whole: Sites across the United States, Italy and Spain contributed samples from acute and convalescent COVID-19. PBMCs, B-cell-depleted T cells, or T cells provided the cDNA or gDNA that made up the material.

Study processing details: Estimation of nucleated cell counts was performed using reference gene primer amplification. The data were produced by immunoSEQ multiplex PCR, yet TCRdb's version contains in-frame clones alone and is incomplete. V and J calls and clone size are as listed in that table; D and trimming were resolved from the DNA. In the table there are around 260,000 clones, less than 90% of which are singletons. There are 14 residues in the CDR3. From germline, CDR1 is LNHDA and CDR2 SQIVND (reference sequence). Deletions cut 1 base from V and 3 bases from J, with 7 bases between. V and J are TRBV19 and TRBJ1-5; D remains ambiguous. Sequencing used peripheral blood. The sequence came from a man aged 30 to 45 with active or convalescent COVID-19. CDR3 in amino acids: CASSIAGHNQPQHF. CDR3 in DNA: TGTGCCAGTAGTATAGCAGGCCACAATCAGCCCCAGCATTTT.